A single sample gave rise to the 28 T cell receptor beta chains below, sequenced in a study of cytomegalovirus exposure and HLA in healthy donors. Repertoires were generated with immunoSEQ multiplex PCR, while TCRdb's copy carries only in-frame clones and drops some. The data show fewer than 200,000 clones, with around nine tenths seen just once and under 13% held by the top ten. Input material: PBMCs. All receptors derive from a woman younger than 30 in good health and CMV-seropositive.

This clone occurred many times. The chain uses TRBV1 and TRBJ2-1; the table names TRBD2, a call not compared with the DNA. TRBV1 is shown as a pseudogene. The CDR3 is 14 amino acids. CDR3 nucleotides: TGCACCTCCCGGCGGACTAGCGGGAGCTATGAGCAGTTCTTC. Amino acid sequence: CTSRRTSGSYEQFF.

The chain joins TRBV6-5 to TRBJ2-5, with D perhaps TRBD1 (6 bases). Trimming shortened V by 0 bases and J by 4 bases, and 12 bases separated the two germline ends. From germline, CDR1 is MNHEY and CDR2 SVGAGI. This CDR3 is built from 15 residues. The DNA for the CDR3 is TGTGCCAGCAGTTACTCGAGGACAGCCGGAGAGACCCAGTACTTC. This encodes CASSYSRTAGETQYF.

For the CDR3, the DNA is TGTGCCAGCAGCTTAGGACAGGGGGCTGGGCAGCCCCAGCATTTT. The encoded protein is CASSLGQGAGQPQHF. The gene calls are TRBV7-2 and TRBJ1-5; 10 bases align to TRBD1. Germline V gene lookup returns CDR1 SGHTA and CDR2 FQGNSA. After removal of 1 base from V and 7 bases from J, the junction contained 4 bases not matched to a gene. There are 15 residues in the CDR3.

The V call is TRBV9, the J call TRBJ1-2, with TRBD1 matching over 9 bases. Trimming removed 2 bases from V and 5 bases from J; junction bases left unmatched: 4. There are 14 residues in the CDR3. Looked up from germline, CDR1 is SGDLS and CDR2 is YYNGEE. The DNA of the CDR3 is TGTGCCAGCAGCGTTAGCGGACAGGGGTATGGCTACACCTTC. Protein sequence: CASSVSGQGYGYTF.

The chain has TRBV7-3 and TRBJ2-5; TRBD2 agrees at 11 bases. Germline V lookup: CDR1 SGHTA, CDR2 FQGTGA. Trimming took 5 bases from V and 4 from J; bases not matched to a gene: 15. This CDR3 is 18 amino acids long. CDR3 sequence: CASSRKGLAGGVVETQYF. The DNA of the CDR3 is TGTGCCAGCAGCCGAAAGGGGCTAGCGGGAGGTGTGGTAGAGACCCAGTACTTC.

CDR3 residues: CASSPASEVDTQYF. The CDR3 nucleotides are TGTGCCAGCAGTCCCGCATCAGAGGTAGATACGCAGTATTTT. V usage is TRBV28 and J usage is TRBJ2-3; D is undetermined. Trimming took 5 bases from V and 5 from J, leaving 14 bases between them. Germline CDR1 reads MDHEN; CDR2 reads SYDVKM. The CDR3 loop spans 14 amino acids.

This chain connects TRBV2 to TRBJ2-2, with 11 bases matching TRBD2. The CDR3 consists of 16 residues. Germline V CDR1 and CDR2: SNHLY, FYNNEI. V shed 7 bases, J shed 4 bases, and the junction held 8 bases outside the gene matches. The CDR3 reads CASTYSGRARTGELFF. DNA for the CDR3: TGTGCCAGCACCTATAGCGGGAGGGCCCGCACCGGGGAGCTGTTTTTT.

The V and J genes are TRBV18 and TRBJ2-7; TRBD2 aligns across 11 bases. The CDR3 covers 15 residues. The germline V gene encodes CDR1 KGHSH and CDR2 LQKENI. V lost 0 bases and J lost 5; bases outside the gene matches: 3. The CDR3 is CASSPPTSGNNEQYF. The CDR3 coding sequence is TGTGCCAGCTCACCACCGACTAGCGGGAACAACGAGCAGTACTTC.

The V and J genes are TRBV7-2 and TRBJ2-5; 7 bases are shared with TRBD2. J lost 5 bases, V lost 1 base, and 7 bases had no gene match. Germline loops: CDR1 SGHTA, CDR2 FQGNSA. The CDR3 is 15 residues long. CDR3 in amino acids: CASSLGAGVRETQYF. The CDR3 DNA sequence: TGTGCCAGCAGCTTAGGGGCGGGGGTCCGGGAGACCCAGTACTTC.

The rearrangement joins TRBV9 to TRBJ1-1, with D possibly matching TRBD1 (5 bases). Per germline, CDR1 SGDLS and CDR2 YYNGEE. There are 14 residues in the CDR3. Trimming removed 3 bases from V and 4 bases from J, with 13 bases in between. The CDR3 DNA follows: TGTGCCAGCAGCGGGAGGGACGCTACCACTGAAGCTTTCTTT. Translating it yields CASSGRDATTEAFF.

The DNA for the CDR3 is TGTGCCAGCAGTGTTGTCGGCAGGGGTTACTATGGCTACACCTTC. This translates into CASSVVGRGYYGYTF. The gene calls are TRBV2 and TRBJ1-2, with D possibly matching TRBD1 (6 bases). The CDR3 is 15 residues long. Trimming took off 4 bases at V and 3 bases at J, with 15 bases between the two ends. CDR1 is SNHLY, CDR2 FYNNEI, per germline.

The chain joins TRBV5-4 to TRBJ1-1, with D uncertain. The CDR3 length is 13 residues. Germline CDR1 SGHNT, CDR2 YYREEE (reference sequence). The V and J ends lost 5 bases and 0 bases respectively, with 8 bases between them. The CDR3 sequence is CASRNGVNTEAFF. CDR3 nucleotides: TGTGCCAGCAGGAACGGGGTGAACACTGAAGCTTTCTTT.

V is TRBV30 and J is TRBJ2-5, with 7 bases matching TRBD2. The CDR3 has 14 residues. Trimming took 0 bases from V and 5 from J; bases not matched to a gene: 6. Germline loops: CDR1 GTSNPN, CDR2 SVGIG (reference sequence). The CDR3 sequence is CAWSVGGVEETQYF. CDR3 nucleotide sequence: TGTGCCTGGAGTGTTGGGGGGGTCGAGGAGACCCAGTACTTC.

The J gene is TRBJ1-5, the V gene TRBV6-6, with D uncertain. The CDR3 length is 14 residues. Germline V gives CDR1 MNHNY, CDR2 SVGAGI (reference sequence). V was cut by 2 bases and J by 6 bases, with 11 bases left in between. In DNA form, the CDR3 reads TGTGCCAGCAGTTACGAGTCTGGTCTTCAGCCCCAGCATTTT. Translated: CASSYESGLQPQHF.

This clone occurred once. The CDR3 nucleotides are TGTGCCAGCAGCGTAGGTGGCAGGGGGCTGGGTGAAGCTTTCTTT. Its translation is CASSVGGRGLGEAFF. V usage is TRBV9 and J usage is TRBJ1-1; 8 bases align to TRBD1. With V trimmed by 0 bases and J by 7 bases, 8 bases remained unmatched. The germline V gene encodes CDR1 SGDLS and CDR2 YYNGEE. The CDR3 length is 15 residues.

The chain recombines TRBV19 with TRBJ2-5, with D uncertain. The germline V gene has CDR1 LNHDA and CDR2 SQIVND (reference sequence). V was trimmed by 3 bases and J by 0 bases, leaving 14 bases between them. The CDR3 loop spans 16 amino acids. The CDR3 DNA reads TGTGCCAGTAGTATTGGGCCTGACGCGTACCAAGAGACCCAGTACTTC. This sequence encodes CASSIGPDAYQETQYF.

On this clone: A much larger clonotype is one base distant, so this may be a read error. The same CDR3 is also encoded by other DNA sequences in this sample. The rearrangement joins TRBV6-4 to TRBJ2-1, with 7 bases matching TRBD2. After removal of 0 bases from V and 1 base from J, the junction contained 0 bases not matched to a gene. CDR3 size: 15 residues. Germline CDR1 MRHNA, CDR2 SNTAGT. The CDR3 is CASSDSSGSYNEQFF. Written as DNA, the CDR3 is TGTGCCAGCAGTGACTCTAGCGGGTCCTACAATGAGCAGTTCTTC.

This chain links TRBV9 with TRBJ1-2, with a tentative D call TRBD1 (6 bases). Germline values: CDR1 SGDLS, CDR2 YYNGEE. The V end was cut by 1 base, the J end by 8 bases, with 12 bases between. The CDR3 sequence is 13 residues long. The CDR3 loop is CASSVRQGSGYTF. In nucleotides, the CDR3 is TGTGCCAGCAGCGTACGGCAGGGGAGCGGCTACACCTTC.

V and J are TRBV4-1 and TRBJ1-1, with 7 bases matching TRBD1. The germline CDR1 and CDR2 sequences are MGHRA and YSYEKL. The ends lost 8 bases at V and 0 bases at J; junction bases unmatched: 9. The CDR3 sequence is 15 residues long. The CDR3 nucleotides are TGCGCCAGCCGTCACAGGGGTGAATTGAACACTGAAGCTTTCTTT. It encodes CASRHRGELNTEAFF.

This rearrangement joins TRBV19 to TRBJ1-2, with a weak D call TRBD1 (6 bases). Trimming removed 5 bases from V and 7 bases from J, with 11 bases in between. Germline loops: CDR1 LNHDA, CDR2 SQIVND (reference sequence). There are 12 residues in the CDR3. The CDR3 DNA follows: TGTGCCAGTAGTCACAGGGCTGGTGGCTACACCTTC. Protein product: CASSHRAGGYTF.

This chain connects TRBV5-5 to TRBJ2-7; 8 bases are shared with TRBD2. This CDR3 contains 16 residues. Germline CDR1 is SGHKS and CDR2 is YYEKEE (reference sequence). V shed 5 bases, J shed 0 bases, and the junction held 10 bases outside the gene matches. In DNA form, the CDR3 reads TGTGCCAGCAGGCTCGCGGGGGGCGGTGGCTCCTACGAGCAGTACTTC. It encodes CASRLAGGGGSYEQYF.

The chain joins TRBV4-2 to TRBJ2-1; 11 nucleotides line up with TRBD2. The germline gives CDR1 LGHNA, CDR2 YNFKEQ. J lost 3 bases, V lost 0 bases, and 4 bases had no gene match. The CDR3 is 17 residues long. CDR3 loop: CASSQEGLAEFYNEQFF. In DNA, the CDR3 is TGTGCCAGCAGCCAAGAGGGACTAGCGGAGTTCTACAATGAGCAGTTCTTC.

The J gene is TRBJ2-1, the V gene TRBV25-1; possible D gene TRBD2, 5 bases. The germline V gene encodes CDR1 MGHDK and CDR2 SYGVNS. There are 12 residues in the CDR3. V lost 8 bases to trimming and J lost 2 bases, with 7 bases between them. The chain's CDR3 is CASGGPYNEQFF. CDR3 DNA: TGTGCCAGCGGAGGACCCTACAATGAGCAGTTCTTC.

V gene TRBV5-1 combines with J gene TRBJ1-2, with 7 bases identical to TRBD1. V was pared by 4 bases and J by 8 bases, with 14 bases of the junction left unmatched. CDR1 and CDR2 from the germline V gene are SGHRS and YFSETQ. The CDR3 covers 15 residues. CDR3 amino acids: CASSPRTGEALGYTF. CDR3 sequence (DNA): TGCGCCAGCAGCCCTAGAACAGGGGAGGCGTTGGGCTACACCTTC.

The rearrangement links TRBV7-9 to TRBJ1-5; D is perhaps TRBD1 (6 bases). V was shortened by 6 bases and J by 3 bases, with 9 bases between the two germline ends. The CDR3 has 13 residues. CDR1 and CDR2 from the germline V gene are SEHNR and FQNEAQ (reference sequence). CDR3 coding DNA: TGTGCCAGCAGTGGACAGAACAATCAGCCCCAGCATTTT. Its translation is CASSGQNNQPQHF.

The chain links TRBV21-1 to TRBJ2-7; the table assigns TRBD2, which was not confirmed against the DNA. TRBV21-1 counts as a pseudogene. The CDR3 runs 16 residues. CDR3 residues: CASSKAPRPRSNEQYF. The CDR3 nucleotides read TGTGCCAGCAGCAAAGCCCCTAGGCCACGTTCCAACGAGCAGTACTTC.

The table lists this clone with many counts. The chain links TRBV4-3 to TRBJ2-1, with D unclear. Trimming took off 0 bases at V and 5 bases at J, with 5 bases between the two ends. The CDR3 runs to 13 residues. Germline V gene lookup returns CDR1 LGHNA and CDR2 YSLEER. The DNA for the CDR3 is TGCGCCAGCAGCCAAGATACGGACAATGAGCAGTTCTTC. The encoded protein is CASSQDTDNEQFF.

The CDR3 nucleotides are TGTGCCAGCAGGGCCGGGACTAACATCAATGAGCAGTTCTTC. Protein product: CASRAGTNINEQFF. The rearrangement joins TRBV6-4 to TRBJ2-1, with 7 bases lining up with TRBD2. CDR1 and CDR2 (germline): MRHNA, SNTAGT. Losses at the gene ends were 6 bases for V and 6 bases for J; bases not matched to a gene: 8. The CDR3 sequence is 14 residues long.